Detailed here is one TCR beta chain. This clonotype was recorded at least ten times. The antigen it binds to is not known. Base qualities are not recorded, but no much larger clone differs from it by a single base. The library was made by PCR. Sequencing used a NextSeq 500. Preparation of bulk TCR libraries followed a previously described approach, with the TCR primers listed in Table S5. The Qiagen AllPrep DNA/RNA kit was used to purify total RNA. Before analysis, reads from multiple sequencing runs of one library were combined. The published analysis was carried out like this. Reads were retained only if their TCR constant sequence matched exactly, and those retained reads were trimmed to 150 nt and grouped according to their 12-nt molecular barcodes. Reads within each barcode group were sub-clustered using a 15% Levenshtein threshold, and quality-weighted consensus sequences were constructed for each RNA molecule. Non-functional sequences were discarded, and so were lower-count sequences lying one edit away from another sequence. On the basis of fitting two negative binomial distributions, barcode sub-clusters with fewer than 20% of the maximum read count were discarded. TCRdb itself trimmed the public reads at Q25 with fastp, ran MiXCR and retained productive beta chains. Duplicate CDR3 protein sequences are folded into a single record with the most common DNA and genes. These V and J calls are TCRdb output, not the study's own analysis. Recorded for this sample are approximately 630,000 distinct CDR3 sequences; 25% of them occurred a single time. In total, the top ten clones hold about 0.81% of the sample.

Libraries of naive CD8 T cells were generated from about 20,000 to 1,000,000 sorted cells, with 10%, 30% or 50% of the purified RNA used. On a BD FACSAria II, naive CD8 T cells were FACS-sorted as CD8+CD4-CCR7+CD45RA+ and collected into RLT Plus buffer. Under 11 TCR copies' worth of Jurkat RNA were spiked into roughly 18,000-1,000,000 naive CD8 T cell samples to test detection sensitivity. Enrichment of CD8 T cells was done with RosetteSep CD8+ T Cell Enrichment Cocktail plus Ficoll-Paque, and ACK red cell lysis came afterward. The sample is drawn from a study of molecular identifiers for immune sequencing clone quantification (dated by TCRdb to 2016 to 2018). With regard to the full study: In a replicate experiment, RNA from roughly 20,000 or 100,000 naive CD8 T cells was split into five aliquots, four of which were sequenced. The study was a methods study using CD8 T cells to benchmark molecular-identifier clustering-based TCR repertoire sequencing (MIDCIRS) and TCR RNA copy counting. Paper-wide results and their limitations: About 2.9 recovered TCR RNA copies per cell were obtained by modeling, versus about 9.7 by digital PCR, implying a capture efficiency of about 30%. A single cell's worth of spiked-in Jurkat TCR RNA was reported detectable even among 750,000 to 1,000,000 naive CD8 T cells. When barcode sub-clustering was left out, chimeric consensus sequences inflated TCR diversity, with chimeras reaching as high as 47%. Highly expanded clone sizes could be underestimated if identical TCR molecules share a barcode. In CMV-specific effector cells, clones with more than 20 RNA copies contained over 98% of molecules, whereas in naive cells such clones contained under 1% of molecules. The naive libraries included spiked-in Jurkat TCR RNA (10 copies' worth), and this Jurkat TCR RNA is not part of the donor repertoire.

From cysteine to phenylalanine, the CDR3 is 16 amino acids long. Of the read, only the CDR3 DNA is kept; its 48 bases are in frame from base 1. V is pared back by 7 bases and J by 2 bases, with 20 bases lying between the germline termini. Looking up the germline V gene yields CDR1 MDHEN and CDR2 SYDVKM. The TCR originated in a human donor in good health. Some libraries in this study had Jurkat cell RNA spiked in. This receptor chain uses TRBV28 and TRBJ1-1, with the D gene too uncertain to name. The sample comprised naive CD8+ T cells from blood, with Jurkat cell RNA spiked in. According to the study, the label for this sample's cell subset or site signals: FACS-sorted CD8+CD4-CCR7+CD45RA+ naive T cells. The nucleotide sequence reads TGTGCCAGCACCGATCCACCCCTACCCGTAAACACTGAAGCTTTCTTT. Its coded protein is CASTDPPLPVNTEAFF.